Following are 18 T cell receptor beta chains from one sample sequenced in a study of cytomegalovirus exposure and HLA in healthy donors. The PCR ran on 60 Vbeta and 13 Jbeta primers. The table came from immunoSEQ multiplex PCR; TCRdb's copy has only in-frame clones and leaves some out. The sample shows 250,000 to 350,000 clones, roughly two thirds of them seen only once. Material: PBMCs. These receptors were collected from a female donor in good health and CMV-seronegative.

This CDR3 reads CASSEGQGYGYTF. The CDR3 nucleotides are TGTGCCAGCAGTGAGGGGCAGGGTTATGGCTACACCTTC. This chain connects TRBV2 to TRBJ1-2; the D gene is possibly TRBD1 (5 bases). This CDR3 contains 13 residues. Between the trimmed V and J ends, which lost 3 bases and 5 bases, there was a span of 10 bases. Per the germline V gene, CDR1 is SNHLY and CDR2 is FYNNEI.

The J gene is TRBJ1-5, the V gene TRBV6-5; D gene unclear. V was cut by 0 bases and J by 4 bases, with 7 bases left in between. Germline assignment: CDR1 MNHEY and CDR2 SVGAGI. The CDR3 is 14 amino acids. CDR3 sequence reads: CASSYSRVNQPQHF. The CDR3 DNA sequence: TGTGCCAGCAGTTACTCGAGGGTTAATCAGCCCCAGCATTTT.

V and J are TRBV30 and TRBJ2-7; the match to TRBD1 covers 7 bases. After removal of 3 bases from V and 1 base from J, the junction contained 6 bases not matched to a gene. CDR3 size: 14 residues. Per the germline V gene, CDR1 is GTSNPN and CDR2 is SVGIG (reference sequence). The CDR3 protein is CAWRRQGGSYEQYF. The DNA for the CDR3 is TGTGCCTGGAGGCGACAGGGCGGGTCCTACGAGCAGTACTTC.

This clone was counted a few times. Relative to the germline gene, one junction end is altered; a read error may explain this. The gene calls are TRBV7-9 and TRBJ1-1, with D possibly TRBD1 on 5 matching bases. Germline lookup yields CDR1 SEHNR and CDR2 FQNEAQ (reference sequence). CDR3 length: 15 amino acids. CDR3 sequence: CSSSSIPRDYTEAFF. The CDR3 DNA reads as TGTTCCAGCAGCTCCATCCCCAGGGATTACACTGAAGCTTTCTTT.

The J gene is TRBJ2-5, the V gene TRBV19; 11 nucleotides agree with TRBD2. V gave up 1 base and J gave up 2 bases; unmatched junction bases: 3. CDR1 is LNHDA, CDR2 SQIVND, per germline (reference sequence). The CDR3 runs 16 residues. CDR3 residues: CASSIGGLAGQETQYF. The CDR3 nucleotides are TGTGCCAGTAGTATAGGAGGACTAGCGGGTCAAGAGACCCAGTACTTC. The whole variable domain, remainder taken from reference TRBV19 and TRBJ2-5, is DGGITQSPKYLFRKEGQNVTLSCEQNLNHDAMYWYRQDPGQGLRLIYYSQIVNDFQKGDIAEGYSVSREKKESFPLTVTSAQKNPTAFYLCASSIGGLAGQETQYFGPGTRLLVL.

V is TRBV5-1 and J is TRBJ1-2; 9 bases agree with TRBD1. The V segment lost 5 bases and the J segment 2 bases; nucleotides outside the gene matches: 4. This CDR3 region has 14 residues. Germline values: CDR1 SGHRS, CDR2 YFSETQ. CDR3 protein: CASRTGTGNYGYTF. CDR3 coding DNA: TGCGCCAGCAGGACCGGGACAGGGAACTATGGCTACACCTTC. The whole variable domain, remainder taken from reference TRBV5-1 and TRBJ1-2, is KAGVTQTPRYLIKTRGQQVTLSCSPISGHRSVSWYQQTPGQGLQFLFEYFSETQRNKGNFPGRFSGRQFSNSRSEMNVSTLELGDSALYLCASRTGTGNYGYTFGSGTRLTVV.

The chain uses TRBV23-1 and TRBJ2-1; tentatively, D is TRBD1 (6 bases). TRBV23-1 falls under the ORF class, with uncertain function. Trimming stripped 0 bases from V and 5 bases from J, with 29 bases between. The CDR3 consists of 21 residues. The CDR3 spells CASSQSCPGRFRGPRDNEQFF. DNA for the CDR3: TGCGCCAGCAGTCAATCTTGTCCTGGTAGGTTCAGGGGTCCACGAGACAATGAGCAGTTCTTC.

The chain carries TRBV11-3 and TRBJ2-7, with 11 bases that match TRBD1. CDR3 size: 17 residues. Germline V CDR1 and CDR2: SGHNT, YENEEA. Trimming at V came to 3 bases and at J to 1 base, leaving 8 bases not matched to a gene. CDR3 DNA: TGTGCCAGCAGCTTGGAGGGGACAGGGGGTAGGTCCTACGAGCAGTACTTC. Amino acids: CASSLEGTGGRSYEQYF.

V is TRBV5-4 and J is TRBJ2-3; 7 bases align to TRBD2. Germline V gene lookup returns CDR1 SGHNT and CDR2 YYREEE (reference sequence). The CDR3 is made up of 14 amino acids. Germline trimming cut 6 bases from V and 1 base from J; bases unmatched to any gene: 5. CDR3 coding DNA: TGTGCCAGCATGGGGGAGGGACGCACAGATACGCAGTATTTT. It translates to CASMGEGRTDTQYF.

The V call is TRBV4-1, the J call TRBJ2-1, with TRBD2 matching 9 bases. Germline assignment: CDR1 MGHRA and CDR2 YSYEKL. V gave up 3 bases and J gave up 7 bases; unmatched junction bases: 10. CDR3 length equals 16 residues. This chain's CDR3 is CASSHGGASGINEQFF. The CDR3 DNA is TGCGCCAGCAGCCATGGTGGGGCTAGCGGGATAAATGAGCAGTTCTTC.

The gene calls are TRBV15 and TRBJ2-2; 8 bases line up with TRBD1. V shed 6 bases and J 6 bases; nucleotides not matched to a gene: 6. The germline V gene encodes CDR1 LNHNV and CDR2 YYDKDF (reference sequence). This CDR3 is 14 amino acids long. The CDR3 nucleotides are TGTGCCACCAGGGACAGGGTATCCGCCGGGGAGCTGTTTTTT. It yields the protein CATRDRVSAGELFF.

V and J are TRBV27 and TRBJ2-2; D remains ambiguous. The CDR3 consists of 17 residues. With 5 bases removed from V and 1 base from J, the gap between germline ends came to 17 bases. Germline V gene sequence: CDR1 MNHEY, CDR2 SMNVEV (reference sequence). The CDR3 DNA reads TGTGCCAGCAGTGGTTCGGTGTTGCACCTGAACACCGGGGAGCTGTTTTTT. Its translation is CASSGSVLHLNTGELFF.

This clone was recorded once. This sequence joins TRBV9 and TRBJ2-1; 9 positions match TRBD2. Germline assignment: CDR1 SGDLS and CDR2 YYNGEE. The ends lost 0 bases at V and 8 bases at J; junction bases unmatched: 12. This CDR3 has 17 amino acids. CDR3 in DNA: TGTGCCAGCAGCGTAGGTCTAGCGGGAAACAAATGGGATGAGCAGTTCTTC. Translating it yields CASSVGLAGNKWDEQFF. The full variable domain, rest sourced from reference TRBV9 and TRBJ2-1, is DSGVTQTPKHLITATGQRVTLRCSPRSGDLSVYWYQQSLDQGLQFLIQYYNGEERAKGNILERFSAQQFPDLHSELNLSSLELGDSALYFCASSVGLAGNKWDEQFFGPGTRLTVL.

The chain recombines TRBV18 with TRBJ2-3; 8 nucleotides align to TRBD1. Trimming cost V 6 bases and J 4 bases; bases outside gene matches: 12. The CDR3 has 16 residues. Germline V gene sequence: CDR1 KGHSH, CDR2 LQKENI. The DNA for the CDR3 is TGTGCCAGCTCCTGGGACAGGAGGAGCGGCGCAGATACGCAGTATTTT. Translating it yields CASSWDRRSGADTQYF.

V usage is TRBV5-1 and J usage is TRBJ2-7; D is perhaps TRBD1 (5 bases). Trimming took 4 bases from V and 0 from J, leaving 14 bases between them. The CDR3 contains 15 residues. Germline CDR1 and CDR2: SGHRS and YFSETQ. CDR3 bases: TGCGCCAGCAGCGCCCAGGGATGGGACTCCTACGAGCAGTACTTC. Translated: CASSAQGWDSYEQYF.

The chain uses TRBV7-2 and TRBJ1-2; 8 bases are shared with TRBD1. Germline V gene sequence: CDR1 SGHTA, CDR2 FQGNSA. This CDR3 spans 17 amino acids. The V and J ends lost 8 bases and 5 bases, in that order; junction bases with no gene match: 19. The CDR3 loop is CASRRTGNDRTRYGYTF. The CDR3 bases are TGTGCCAGCCGACGGACAGGGAATGATCGGACTAGGTATGGCTACACCTTC.

The DNA of the CDR3 is TGTGCCAGCAGGACTAGCGGCTACAATGAGCAGTTCTTC. Translation: CASRTSGYNEQFF. This sequence joins TRBV7-8 and TRBJ2-1; 9 bases are shared with TRBD2. After removal of 6 bases from V and 3 bases from J, the junction contained 0 bases not matched to a gene. CDR1 and CDR2 (germline): SGHVS, FQNEAQ. The CDR3 runs to 13 residues.

The chain combines TRBV6-1 with TRBJ2-7; D is unclear. Germline lookup yields CDR1 MNHNS and CDR2 SASEGT. The CDR3 runs 15 residues. The V end was cut by 2 bases, the J end by 4 bases, with 15 bases between. CDR3 sequence reads: CASSEMAGLVYEQYF. The DNA of the CDR3 is TGTGCCAGCAGTGAAATGGCAGGTTTGGTTTACGAGCAGTACTTC.